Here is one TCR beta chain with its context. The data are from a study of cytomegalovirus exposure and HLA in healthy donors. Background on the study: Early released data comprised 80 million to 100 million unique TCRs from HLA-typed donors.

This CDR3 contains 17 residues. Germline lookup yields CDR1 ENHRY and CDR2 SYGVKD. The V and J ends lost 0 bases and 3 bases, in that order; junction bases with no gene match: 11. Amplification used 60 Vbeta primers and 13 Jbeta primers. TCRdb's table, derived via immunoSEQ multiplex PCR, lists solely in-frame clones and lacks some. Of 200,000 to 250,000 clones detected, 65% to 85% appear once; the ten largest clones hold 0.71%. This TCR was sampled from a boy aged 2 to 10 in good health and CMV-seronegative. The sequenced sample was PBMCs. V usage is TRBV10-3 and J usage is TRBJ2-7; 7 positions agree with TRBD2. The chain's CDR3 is CAISESMAGASVYEQYF. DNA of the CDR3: TGTGCCATCAGTGAGTCAATGGCGGGAGCTAGTGTCTACGAGCAGTACTTC.